Listed below are T cell receptor beta chains from one sample, sequenced in a study of T cells expressing NK-cell markers. Each CDR3 protein gets one entry in TCRdb, which reprocessed the 5' RACE reads and gives no DNA. The sample has roughly 160,000 distinct CDR3 sequences, and its top ten clones hold roughly 21%. Input material: blood T cells: a sorted CD56 or NKG2C T cell subset, CD4+ or CD8+ T cells, or bulk PBMC T cells (not recorded which). These receptors all come from a man aged 18-69 years in good health. Each CDR3 is given with its conserved first and last residue.

v_call	j_call	cdr3_aa
TRBV5-4	TRBJ2-7	CASSLKGSQQYF
TRBV7-9	TRBJ1-1	CASSFTGGGFMNTEAFF
TRBV29-1	TRBJ2-2	CSVALGDPYTGELFF
TRBV12-3/TRBV12-4	TRBJ2-5	CASRGQLETQYF
TRBV11-2	TRBJ2-1	CASTSRGQTYNEQFF
TRBV7-9	TRBJ2-7	CASSPKPGTQSYEQYF
TRBV6-2/TRBV6-3	TRBJ2-7	CASRILPTSGDSYEQYF
TRBV29-1	TRBJ1-3	CSVVTENTIYF
TRBV5-1	TRBJ2-3	CASSQTPGVAGTSTDTQYF
TRBV15	TRBJ1-4	CATRQRRGREKLFF
TRBV14	TRBJ2-2	CASSQDTRPLGDSGGELFF
TRBV12-3/TRBV12-4	TRBJ1-4	CASSSRGGEKLFF
TRBV12-3/TRBV12-4	TRBJ2-3	CASSPGTDPGTDTQYF
TRBV6-5	TRBJ1-1	CASTTGLEAFF
TRBV11-1	TRBJ2-7	CASSIGQGFASGPGGYEQYF
TRBV6-4	TRBJ2-1	CASSDGRGGMDEQFF
TRBV10-3	TRBJ2-1	CAISEAGTSEQFF
TRBV15	TRBJ2-2	CATAPGANTGELFF
TRBV3-1	TRBJ2-3	CASSQLRDWGDTQYF
TRBV7-9	TRBJ2-1	CASSFGQGSDEQFF
TRBV7-9	TRBJ1-1	CASSRGTTDTEAFF
TRBV7-8	TRBJ2-2	CASSTVQGPNTGELFF
TRBV15	TRBJ1-2	CATSRVGTNYGYTF
TRBV27	TRBJ2-1	CASSLSSAASFNEQFF
TRBV20-1	TRBJ2-4	CSAEEDGTSVYLAKNIQYF
TRBV11-1	TRBJ2-1	CASSPPHMGGQRLRDEQFF
TRBV12-3/TRBV12-4	TRBJ1-1	CASSFRDRGRGTEAFF
TRBV12-3/TRBV12-4	TRBJ2-7	CASRPTGGVYEQYF
TRBV11-2	TRBJ2-1	CASSLGREDEQFF
TRBV30	TRBJ1-6	CAWAWGDSPLHF
TRBV11-2	TRBJ2-3	CASSPGGWGALPRDTQYF
TRBV12-3/TRBV12-4	TRBJ2-7	CASSPGWGASYEQYF
TRBV27	TRBJ2-7	CASSLSVTGVENEQYF
TRBV5-6	TRBJ1-4	CASSLEAVATNEKLFF
TRBV20-1	TRBJ2-5	CSAGYEETQYF
TRBV6-6	TRBJ2-7	CASRDSVTYEQYF
TRBV6-5	TRBJ2-7	CASSYSYSGESSYEQYF
TRBV2	TRBJ1-2	CARDDGTDDYGYTF
TRBV6-2/TRBV6-3	TRBJ2-1	CASSTDWKSYNEQFF
TRBV2	TRBJ2-5	CASLIPMRGYQETQYF
TRBV5-6	TRBJ2-7	CASSTGQGFEQYF
TRBV14	TRBJ2-3	CASSPWGENTQYF
TRBV5-6	TRBJ2-2	CASSPDWDNTGELFF
TRBV4-2	TRBJ2-3	CASSQGGGGASDTQYF
TRBV28	TRBJ1-5	CAILEVKDQPQHF
TRBV6-1	TRBJ2-5	CASSTTGRQETQYF
TRBV5-6	TRBJ2-1	CASSLGAGGPSYNEQFF
TRBV4-1	TRBJ2-1	CASSRALGSYNEQFF
TRBV6-5	TRBJ1-2	CASSYSQGNGYTF
TRBV11-2	TRBJ2-3	CASSKKAGLARDTQYF
TRBV19	TRBJ2-7	CASSMLGAEQYF
TRBV29-1	TRBJ1-1	CSVEDPAANTEAFF
TRBV28	TRBJ2-7	CASSLPTLSQAAYEQYF
TRBV6-5	TRBJ2-5	CASSYGGGTTQYF
TRBV11-2	TRBJ2-2	CASSLGSRGELFF